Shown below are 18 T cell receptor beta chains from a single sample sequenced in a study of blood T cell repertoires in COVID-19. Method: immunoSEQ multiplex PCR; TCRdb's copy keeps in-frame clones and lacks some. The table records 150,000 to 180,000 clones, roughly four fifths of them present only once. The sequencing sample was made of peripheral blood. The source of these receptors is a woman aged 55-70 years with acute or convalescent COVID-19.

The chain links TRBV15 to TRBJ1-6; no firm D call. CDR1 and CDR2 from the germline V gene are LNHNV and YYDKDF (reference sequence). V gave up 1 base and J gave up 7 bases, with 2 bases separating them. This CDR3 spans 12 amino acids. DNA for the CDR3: TGTGCCACCAGCAGAGTAAATTCACCCCTCCACTTT. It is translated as CATSRVNSPLHF. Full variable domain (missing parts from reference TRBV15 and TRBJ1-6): DAMVIQNPRYQVTQFGKPVTLSCSQTLNHNVMYWYQQKSSQAPKLLFHYYDKDFNNEADTPDNFQSRRPNTSFCFLDIRSPGLGDTAMYLCATSRVNSPLHFGNGTRLTVT.

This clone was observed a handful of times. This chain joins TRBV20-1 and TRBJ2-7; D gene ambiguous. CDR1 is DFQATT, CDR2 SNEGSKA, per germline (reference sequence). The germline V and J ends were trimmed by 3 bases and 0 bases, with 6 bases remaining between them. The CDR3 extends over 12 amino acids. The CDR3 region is CSASPSSYEQYF. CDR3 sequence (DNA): TGCAGTGCTAGTCCTTCCTCCTACGAGCAGTACTTC.

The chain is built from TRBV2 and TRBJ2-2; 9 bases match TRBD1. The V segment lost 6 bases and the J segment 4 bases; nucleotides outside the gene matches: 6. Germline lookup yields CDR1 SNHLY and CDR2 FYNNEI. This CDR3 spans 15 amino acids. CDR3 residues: CASRLGQGSTGELFF. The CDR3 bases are TGTGCCAGCAGACTCGGACAGGGGAGCACCGGGGAGCTGTTTTTT.

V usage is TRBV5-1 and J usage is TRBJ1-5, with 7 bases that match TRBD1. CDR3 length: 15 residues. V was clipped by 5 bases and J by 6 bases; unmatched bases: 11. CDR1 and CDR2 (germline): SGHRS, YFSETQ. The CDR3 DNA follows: TGCGCCAGCAGTCCCGAGGGGGCGTGGAGTCAGCCCCAGCATTTT. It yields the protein CASSPEGAWSQPQHF.

CDR3 in DNA: TGTGCCAGCAAATTATACAGCAGGGGGAGCACAGATACGCAGTATTTT. Translated: CASKLYSRGSTDTQYF. The chain joins TRBV2 to TRBJ2-3, with 7 bases fitting TRBD1. CDR1 and CDR2 (germline): SNHLY, FYNNEI. This CDR3 spans 16 amino acids. V gave up 7 bases and J gave up 0 bases; unmatched junction bases: 10.

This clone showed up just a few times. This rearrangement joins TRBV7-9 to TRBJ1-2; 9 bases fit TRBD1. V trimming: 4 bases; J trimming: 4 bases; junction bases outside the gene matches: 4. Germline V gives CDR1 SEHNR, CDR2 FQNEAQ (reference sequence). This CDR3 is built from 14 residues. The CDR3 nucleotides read TGTGCCAGCAGCTGGGGACAGGGCCTCTATGGCTACACCTTC. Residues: CASSWGQGLYGYTF.

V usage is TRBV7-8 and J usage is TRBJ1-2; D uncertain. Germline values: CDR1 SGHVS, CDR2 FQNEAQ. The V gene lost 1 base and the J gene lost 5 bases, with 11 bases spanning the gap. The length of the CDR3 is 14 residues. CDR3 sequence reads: CASSLGTAVYGYTF. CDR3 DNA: TGTGCCAGCAGCTTAGGAACGGCGGTTTATGGCTACACCTTC.

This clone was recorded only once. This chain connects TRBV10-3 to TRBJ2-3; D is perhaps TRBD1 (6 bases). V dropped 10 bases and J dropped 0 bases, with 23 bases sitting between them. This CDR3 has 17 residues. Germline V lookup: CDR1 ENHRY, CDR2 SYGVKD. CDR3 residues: CATRGQGAIKSTDTQYF. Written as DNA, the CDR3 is TGTGCCACCCGGGGACAAGGGGCCATAAAAAGCACAGATACGCAGTATTTT.

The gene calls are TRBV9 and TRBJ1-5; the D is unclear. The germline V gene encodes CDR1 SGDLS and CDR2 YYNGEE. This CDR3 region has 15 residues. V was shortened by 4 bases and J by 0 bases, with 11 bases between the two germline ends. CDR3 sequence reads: CASSLDGVSNQPQHF. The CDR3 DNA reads TGTGCCAGCAGCCTAGACGGGGTTAGCAATCAGCCCCAGCATTTT.

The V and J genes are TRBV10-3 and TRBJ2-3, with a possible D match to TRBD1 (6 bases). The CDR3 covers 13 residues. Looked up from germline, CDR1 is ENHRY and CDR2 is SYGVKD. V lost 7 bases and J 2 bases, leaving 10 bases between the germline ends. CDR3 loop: CAINRGTTDTQYF. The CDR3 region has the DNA TGTGCCATCAATAGGGGGACCACAGATACGCAGTATTTT.

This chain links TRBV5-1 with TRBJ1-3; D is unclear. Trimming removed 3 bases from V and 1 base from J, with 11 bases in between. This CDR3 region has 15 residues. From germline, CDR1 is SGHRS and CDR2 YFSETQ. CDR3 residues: CASSSVGVSGNTIYF. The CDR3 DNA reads TGCGCCAGCAGCTCCGTCGGGGTTTCTGGAAACACCATATATTTT. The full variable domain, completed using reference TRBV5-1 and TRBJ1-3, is KAGVTQTPRYLIKTRGQQVTLSCSPISGHRSVSWYQQTPGQGLQFLFEYFSETQRNKGNFPGRFSGRQFSNSRSEMNVSTLELGDSALYLCASSSVGVSGNTIYFGEGSWLTVV.

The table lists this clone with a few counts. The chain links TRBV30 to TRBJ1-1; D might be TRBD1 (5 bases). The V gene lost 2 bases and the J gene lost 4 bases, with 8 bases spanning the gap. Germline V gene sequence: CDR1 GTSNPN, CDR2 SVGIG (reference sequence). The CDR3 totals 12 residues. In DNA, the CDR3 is TGTGCCTGGAGTATCGGGGGCACTGAAGCTTTCTTT. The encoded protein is CAWSIGGTEAFF.

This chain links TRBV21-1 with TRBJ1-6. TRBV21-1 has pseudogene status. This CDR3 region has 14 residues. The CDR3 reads CASSKNAGNSPLHF. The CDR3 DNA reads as TGTGCCAGCAGCAAAAATGCGGGGAATTCACCCCTCCACTTT.

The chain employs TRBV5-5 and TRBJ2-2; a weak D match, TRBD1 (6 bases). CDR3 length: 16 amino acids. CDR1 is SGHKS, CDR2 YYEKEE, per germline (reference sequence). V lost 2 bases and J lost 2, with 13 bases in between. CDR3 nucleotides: TGTGCCAGCAGCTTTTCAGGGGACCATAACACCGGGGAGCTGTTTTTT. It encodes CASSFSGDHNTGELFF.

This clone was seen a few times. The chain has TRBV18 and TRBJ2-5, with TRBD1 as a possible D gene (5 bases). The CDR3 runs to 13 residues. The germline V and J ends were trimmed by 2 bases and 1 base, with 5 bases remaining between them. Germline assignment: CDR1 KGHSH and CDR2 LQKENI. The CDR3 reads CASSPGAQETQYF. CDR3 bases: TGTGCCAGCTCACCAGGGGCCCAAGAGACCCAGTACTTC.

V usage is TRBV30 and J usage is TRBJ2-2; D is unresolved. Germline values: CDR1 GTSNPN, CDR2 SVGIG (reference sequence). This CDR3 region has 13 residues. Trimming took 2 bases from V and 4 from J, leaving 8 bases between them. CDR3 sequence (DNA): TGTGCCTGGAGTCTTTCAGGCACCGGGGAGCTGTTTTTT. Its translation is CAWSLSGTGELFF.

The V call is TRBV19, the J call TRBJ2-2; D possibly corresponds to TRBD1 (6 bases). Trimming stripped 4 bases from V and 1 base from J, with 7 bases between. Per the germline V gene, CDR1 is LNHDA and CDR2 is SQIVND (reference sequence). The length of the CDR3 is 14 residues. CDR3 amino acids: CASSRQENTGELFF. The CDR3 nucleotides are TGTGCCAGTAGTAGACAGGAGAACACCGGGGAGCTGTTTTTT. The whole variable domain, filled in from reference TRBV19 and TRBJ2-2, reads DGGITQSPKYLFRKEGQNVTLSCEQNLNHDAMYWYRQDPGQGLRLIYYSQIVNDFQKGDIAEGYSVSREKKESFPLTVTSAQKNPTAFYLCASSRQENTGELFFGEGSRLTVL.

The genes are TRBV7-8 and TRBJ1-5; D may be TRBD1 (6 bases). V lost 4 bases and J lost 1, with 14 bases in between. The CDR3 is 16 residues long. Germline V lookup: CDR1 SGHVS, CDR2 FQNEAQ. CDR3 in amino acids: CASSSAGAASNQPQHF. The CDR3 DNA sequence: TGTGCCAGCAGCTCCGCGGGGGCGGCCAGCAATCAGCCCCAGCATTTT.